The 9 T cell receptor beta chains given below trace back to one sample, sequenced in a study of Tregs in tolerant kidney transplant recipients. Generated by immunoSEQ multiplex PCR, the TCRdb table keeps only in-frame clones and is missing some. Its table records about 23,000 clones. Mixed chimerism was transient after nonmyeloablative marrow transplants from related graft donors. Sequenced here: CD4+ T cells from blood (PBMCs), sampled 6 months after the transplant. These receptors all stem from a human patient who received a combined kidney and bone marrow transplant. The graft donor may have given rise to some T cells.

Turning to this clone: Coverage ceases 3 residues before the CDR3 finishes, and the germline J gene fills in the end. The V and J genes are TRBV20-1 and TRBJ2-3; 9 positions match TRBD1. Losses at the gene ends were 6 bases for V and 4 bases for J; bases not matched to a gene: 5. In germline, CDR1 is DFQATT, CDR2 SNEGSKA (reference sequence). The CDR3 contains 13 residues. The DNA read from the CDR3 is TGCAGTGCGGGACAGGGTGGGTCAGATACG. This codes for CSAGQGGSDT. The entire CDR3 protein reads CSAGQGGSDTQYF.

Points on this clone: Read coverage stops 3 residues before the CDR3 terminus; the germline J gene supplies the remainder. V usage is TRBV18 and J usage is TRBJ2-1; 15 bases are a match to TRBD2. The CDR3 runs to 16 residues. The trim removed 0 bases at V and 6 bases at J, leaving 0 bases unmatched. The germline CDR1 and CDR2 sequences are KGHSH and LQKENI. The sequenced CDR3 bases are TGTGCCAGCTCACCACCGGGACTAGCGGGGGGCAATGAG. This gives the protein CASSPPGLAGGNE. The full CDR3 is CASSPPGLAGGNEQFF.

On this clone itself: Sequencing ends 3 residues short of the CDR3 end; the germline J gene provides the rest. The J gene is TRBJ2-5, the V gene TRBV18, with TRBD1 as a possible D gene (5 bases). This CDR3 contains 13 residues. V was clipped by 4 bases and J by 1 base, with 7 bases between them. Germline V gene lookup returns CDR1 KGHSH and CDR2 LQKENI. CDR3 residues: CASSQGIQETQYF. The CDR3 DNA, read in part, is TGTGCCAGCTCACAGGGGATCCAAGAGACC. Complete variable domain (other parts from reference TRBV18 and TRBJ2-5): NAGVMQNPRHLVRRRGQEARLRCSPMKGHSHVYWYRQLPEEGLKFMVYLQKENIIDESGMPKERFSAEFPKEGPSILRIQQVVRGDSAAYFCASSQGIQETQYFGPGTRLLVL.

As regards this clone: The read stops 3 residues short of the end of the CDR3; the missing end is completed from the germline J gene. The gene calls are TRBV7-2 and TRBJ1-1; a weak D match, TRBD1 (5 bases). This CDR3 has 14 residues. Germline V lookup: CDR1 SGHTA, CDR2 FQGNSA. V lost 1 base to trimming and J lost 1 base, with 7 bases between them. The CDR3 loop reads CASSLVGGNTEAFF. The CDR3 DNA, read in part, is TGTGCCAGCAGCTTAGTCGGGGGGAACACTGAA.

A remark on this clone: The CDR3 goes on 3 residues after the read ends, and that part is filled in from the germline J gene. The chain links TRBV5-4 to TRBJ2-3, with 8 positions matching TRBD2. The CDR3 runs to 14 residues. Germline V gene sequence: CDR1 SGHNT, CDR2 YYREEE (reference sequence). J lost 7 bases, V lost 0 bases, and 4 bases had no gene match. The CDR3 reads CASSLGPSGYTQYF. Partial CDR3 DNA: TGTGCCAGCAGCTTGGGTCCTAGCGGGTATACG.

Worth noting for this clone: The read finishes 3 residues shy of the CDR3 end, and the germline J gene is used to complete it. The chain couples TRBV5-1 to TRBJ1-6; D gene uncertain. The germline V and J ends were trimmed by 0 bases and 2 bases, with 9 bases remaining between them. The CDR3 contains 16 residues. Germline V gene lookup returns CDR1 SGHRS and CDR2 YFSETQ. The covered CDR3 bases are TGCGCCAGCAGCTTGGGAATAAGCACCTATAATTCACCC. Protein: CASSLGISTYNSP. The CDR3 in full is CASSLGISTYNSPLHF.

Points on this clone: The read ends 3 residues before the CDR3 terminus; that terminus is restored from the germline J gene. The chain uses TRBV5-1 and TRBJ2-1; 12 bases align to TRBD2. V was clipped by 3 bases and J by 3 bases; unmatched bases: 16. CDR1 and CDR2 from the germline V gene are SGHRS and YFSETQ. The CDR3 contains 20 residues. The CDR3 here is CASSSSSGGALLRGYNEQFF. The CDR3 DNA, read in part, is TGCGCCAGCAGCTCATCTAGCGGGGGGGCCCTTCTTAGAGGCTACAATGAG.

Concerning this clone itself: Coverage ceases 3 residues before the CDR3 finishes, and the germline J gene fills in the end. The V and J genes are TRBV18 and TRBJ2-1; 9 bases map to TRBD2. The CDR3 runs to 16 residues. J gave up 3 bases and V 2 bases, and 5 bases lay outside the gene matches. The germline CDR1 and CDR2 sequences are KGHSH and LQKENI. CDR3 loop: CASSPKLTSGYNEQFF. CDR3 DNA (partial): TGTGCCAGCTCACCAAAGTTGACTAGCGGCTACAATGAG. Together with reference TRBV18 and TRBJ2-1, the CDR3 gives the full variable domain: NAGVMQNPRHLVRRRGQEARLRCSPMKGHSHVYWYRQLPEEGLKFMVYLQKENIIDESGMPKERFSAEFPKEGPSILRIQQVVRGDSAAYFCASSPKLTSGYNEQFFGPGTRLTVL.

CDR3 loop: CASSIKGRSNQPQHF. Partial CDR3 DNA: TGTGCCAGTAGTATAAAGGGTAGGAGCAATCAGCCC. V usage is TRBV19 and J usage is TRBJ1-5; the D is unclear. The CDR3 is cut off 3 residues early in the read; its end comes from the germline J gene. V dropped 2 bases and J dropped 1 base, with 9 bases sitting between them. The CDR3 runs to 15 residues. Per germline, CDR1 LNHDA and CDR2 SQIVND (reference sequence).